A selection of T cell receptor beta chains follows, all from one sample in a study of T cell responses to AZD1222 COVID-19 vaccine. Profiled with immunoSEQ multiplex PCR; TCRdb holds only in-frame clones, not every one. Of about 110,000 clones listed, 89% are singletons. The sample was peripheral blood, taken 28 days after the second AZD1222 dose. These receptor sequences come from an adult who received the AZD1222 COVID-19 vaccine. CDR3s include the opening cysteine and the closing phenylalanine or tryptophan. The D gene is left open where the match is weak. The size of a clone is reported for some rows only, either as once, few or many, or as a class for expanded clones.

TRBJ2-7 | NA | TRBV29-1 | NA | CSVEVGALYEQYF | TGCAGCGTTGAGGTGGGGGCCCTATACGAGCAGTACTTC
TRBJ2-1 | NA | TRBV10-3 | NA | CAISGWDNNEQFF | TGTGCCATCAGTGGATGGGACAACAATGAGCAGTTCTTC
TRBJ1-1 | NA | TRBV28 | few | CASSLSPWANTEAFF | TGTGCCAGCAGTTTGTCGCCTTGGGCGAACACTGAAGCTTTCTTT
TRBJ1-5 | NA | TRBV5-4 | NA | CASSLDGPAGNQPQHF | TGTGCCAGCAGCTTGGACGGCCCAGCGGGCAATCAGCCCCAGCATTTT
TRBJ2-7 | TRBD2 | TRBV6-2/TRBV6-3 | NA | CASSSAGGFYEQYF | TGTGCCAGCAGCTCTGCCGGGGGGTTCTACGAGCAGTACTTC
TRBJ1-1 | TRBD1 | TRBV15 | NA | CATSRDPWTGEAFF | TGTGCCACCAGCAGAGATCCCTGGACAGGGGAAGCTTTCTTT
TRBJ1-2 | NA | TRBV19 | NA | CASSIGGISVGYTF | TGTGCCAGTAGTATAGGTGGCATTTCCGTTGGCTACACCTTC
TRBJ2-7 | NA | TRBV21-1 | NA | CASIQGASGTGHYEQYF | TGTGCCAGCATCCAAGGGGCTTCGGGGACAGGGCACTACGAGCAGTACTTC
TRBJ1-1 | NA | TRBV20-1 | NA | CSGWGQTEAFF | TGCAGTGGGTGGGGGCAAACTGAAGCTTTCTTT
TRBJ2-6 | NA | TRBV7-3 | NA | CASSLTGTGTGANVLTF | TGTGCCAGCAGCTTGACAGGGACTGGAACTGGGGCCAACGTCCTGACTTTC
TRBJ2-7 | TRBD2 | TRBV7-2 | NA | CASSLSTSGVGEQYF | TGTGCCAGCAGCTTAAGTACTAGCGGGGTGGGGGAGCAGTACTTC
TRBJ1-2 | NA | TRBV5-6 | NA | CASSLEGDRMPGSGYTF | TGTGCCAGCAGCTTGGAAGGGGACCGGATGCCTGGGTCTGGCTACACCTTC
TRBJ2-3 | NA | TRBV5-1 | once | CASSYPSTDTQYF | TGCGCCAGCAGCTACCCCTCCACAGATACGCAGTATTTT
TRBJ1-6 | NA | TRBV11-2 | once | CASSLSGEGPGFNSPLHF | TGTGCCAGCAGCTTATCGGGAGAGGGGCCCGGGTTTAATTCACCCCTCCACTTT
TRBJ2-1 | TRBD1 | TRBV7-8 | NA | CASSTMTGIRYNEQFF | TGTGCCAGCAGCACCATGACAGGGATAAGGTATAATGAGCAGTTCTTC
TRBJ2-3 | TRBD1 | TRBV9 | NA | CASSLGQGTDTQYF | TGTGCCAGCAGCCTGGGACAGGGCACAGATACGCAGTATTTT
TRBJ2-1 | TRBD1 | TRBV7-2 | NA | CASSFDRGFDEQFF | TGTGCCAGCAGCTTCGACAGGGGCTTCGATGAGCAGTTCTTC
TRBJ2-7 | NA | TRBV29-1 | NA | CSVLGVHEQYF | TGCAGCGTTTTAGGGGTGCACGAGCAGTACTTC
TRBJ1-2 | NA | TRBV19 | few | CASRAENYGYTF | TGTGCCAGTAGGGCGGAGAACTATGGCTACACCTTC
TRBJ2-7 | NA | TRBV4-1 | NA | CASSQLRDSTYEQYF | TGCGCCAGCAGCCAACTCCGCGACAGCACCTACGAGCAGTACTTC
TRBJ1-6 | TRBD1 | TRBV6-5 | NA | CASSPGQLSSPLHF | TGTGCCAGCAGCCCGGGACAGTTGAGTTCACCCCTCCACTTT
TRBJ2-7 | NA | TRBV9 | NA | CASSTHSDSSYEQYF | TGTGCCAGCAGCACCCATAGTGACTCTTCCTACGAGCAGTACTTC
TRBJ2-2 | NA | TRBV19 | NA | CASSSFFGRNTGELFF | TGTGCCAGTAGTTCGTTCTTCGGGAGAAACACCGGGGAGCTGTTTTTT
TRBJ2-1 | NA | TRBV14 | NA | CASSQGPRLGLSYNEQFF | TGTGCCAGCAGCCAAGGTCCCAGGTTAGGACTATCCTACAATGAGCAGTTCTTC
TRBJ1-4 | TRBD1 | TRBV7-8 | NA | CASSRGQGNEKLFF | TGTGCCAGCAGCCGGGGACAGGGAAATGAAAAACTGTTTTTT
TRBJ2-3 | NA | TRBV5-4 | once | CASHWGDGTSTDTQYF | TGTGCCAGCCACTGGGGCGACGGCACTAGCACAGATACGCAGTATTTT
TRBJ2-2 | TRBD1 | TRBV14 | NA | CASSSRMETGGRTGELFF | TGTGCCAGCAGCTCCCGAATGGAGACAGGGGGCCGGACCGGGGAGCTGTTTTTT
TRBJ1-2 | NA | TRBV27 | few | CASSPTPWRKQYGYTF | TGTGCCAGCAGTCCGACCCCCTGGCGAAAACAATATGGCTACACCTTC
TRBJ2-4 | TRBD1 | TRBV7-2 | NA | CASSGVGTGRKNIQYF | TGTGCCAGCAGCGGAGTTGGGACAGGGAGAAAAAACATTCAGTACTTC
TRBJ1-5 | NA | TRBV27 | NA | CASSLSTQSSQPQHF | TGTGCCAGCAGTTTATCGACACAATCTAGTCAGCCCCAGCATTTT
TRBJ1-5 | TRBD1 | TRBV28 | few | CASKQTGTGNQPQHF | TGTGCCAGCAAACAGACAGGGACTGGCAATCAGCCCCAGCATTTT
TRBJ2-7 | NA | TRBV19 | NA | CASSPRGALDGGHYEQYF | TGTGCCAGTAGTCCCCGGGGGGCTTTGGACGGAGGGCACTACGAGCAGTACTTC
TRBJ1-5 | NA | TRBV12-3/TRBV12-4 | few | CASSSPGPQHF | TGTGCCAGCAGTTCCCCCGGGCCCCAGCATTTT
TRBJ2-7 | TRBD1 | TRBV9 | NA | CASSVGGTGAYEQYF | TGTGCCAGCAGCGTAGGTGGGACAGGGGCCTACGAGCAGTACTTC
TRBJ2-2 | NA | TRBV18 | once | CASSPQGQNTGELFF | TGTGCCAGCTCACCACAGGGACAAAACACCGGGGAGCTGTTTTTT
TRBJ1-1 | TRBD1 | TRBV7-2 | few | CASSLRDRATEAFF | TGTGCCAGCAGCCTCCGGGACAGGGCCACTGAAGCTTTCTTT